This TCR beta chain is from a study of follicular helper T cells after annual influenza vaccination. Study-level background: Across the 2013-2014, 2014-2015 and 2015-2016 vaccination seasons, some subjects were resampled. Study-level points and caveats: ICOS+CD38+ cTfh clonality change tracked circulating plasmablast frequency change.

Here immunoSEQ multiplex PCR was the method, and the copy in TCRdb shows in-frame clones only, minus some. This table has over 4,500 clones, roughly 90% appearing once. Regarding time point: 2013-2014 season, 7 days after vaccination. The V end lost 0 bases, the J end lost 4 bases, and 15 bases lay between the germline ends. CDR1 and CDR2 from the germline V gene are GTSNPN and SVGIG (reference sequence). The CDR3 is 15 amino acids. With regard to this clone: Its target is not known.

The input for sequencing was CXCR5+ CD38- circulating T follicular helper cells from blood, taken 7 days after influenza vaccination. Subset noted: circulating Tfh, non-naive CD4+CXCR5+PD-1+ (ICOS+CD38+ or ICOS-CD38-). The chain links TRBV30 to TRBJ2-5, with D possibly matching TRBD1 (6 bases). This receptor was identified in an adult who received the influenza vaccine. The CDR3 sequence is CAWSVSGQGLETQYF. The CDR3 nucleotides are TGTGCCTGGAGTGTATCAGGGCAGGGGTTAGAGACCCAGTACTTC.